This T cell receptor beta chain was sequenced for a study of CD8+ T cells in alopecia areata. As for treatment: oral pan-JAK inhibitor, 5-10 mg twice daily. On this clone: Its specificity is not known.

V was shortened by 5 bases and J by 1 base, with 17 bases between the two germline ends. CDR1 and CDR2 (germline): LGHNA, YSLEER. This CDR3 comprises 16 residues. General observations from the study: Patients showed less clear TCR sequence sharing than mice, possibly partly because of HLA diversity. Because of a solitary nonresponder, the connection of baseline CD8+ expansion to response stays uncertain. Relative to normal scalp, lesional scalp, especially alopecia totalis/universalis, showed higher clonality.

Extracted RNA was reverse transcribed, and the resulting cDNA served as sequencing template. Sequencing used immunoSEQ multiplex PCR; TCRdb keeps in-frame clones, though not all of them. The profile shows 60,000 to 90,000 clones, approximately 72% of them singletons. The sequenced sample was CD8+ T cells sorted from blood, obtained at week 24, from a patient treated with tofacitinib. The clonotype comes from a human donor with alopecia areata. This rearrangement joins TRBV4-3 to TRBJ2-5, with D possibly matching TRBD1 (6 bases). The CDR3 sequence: CASSGVGQSSQETQYF. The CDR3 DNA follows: TGCGCCAGCAGCGGCGTTGGACAGAGCAGCCAAGAGACCCAGTACTTC.